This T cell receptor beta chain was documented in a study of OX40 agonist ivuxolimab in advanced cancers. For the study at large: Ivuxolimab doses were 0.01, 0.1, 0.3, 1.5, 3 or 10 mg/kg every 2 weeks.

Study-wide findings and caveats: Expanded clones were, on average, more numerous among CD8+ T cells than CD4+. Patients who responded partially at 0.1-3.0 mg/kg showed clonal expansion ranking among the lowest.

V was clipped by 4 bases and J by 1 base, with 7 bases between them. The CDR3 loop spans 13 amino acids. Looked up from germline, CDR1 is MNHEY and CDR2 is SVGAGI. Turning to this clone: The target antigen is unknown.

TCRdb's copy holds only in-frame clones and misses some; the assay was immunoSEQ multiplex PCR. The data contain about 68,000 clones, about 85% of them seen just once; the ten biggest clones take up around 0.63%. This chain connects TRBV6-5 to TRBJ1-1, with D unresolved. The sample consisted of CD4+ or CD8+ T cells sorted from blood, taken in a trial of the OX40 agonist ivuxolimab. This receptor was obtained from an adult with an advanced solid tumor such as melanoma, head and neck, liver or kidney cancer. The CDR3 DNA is TGTGCCAGCAGTTTGCAGAGGAACACTGAAGCTTTCTTT. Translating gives CASSLQRNTEAFF.